This T cell receptor beta chain was profiled in a study of cytomegalovirus exposure and HLA in healthy donors (dated by TCRdb to the late 2010s). At the level of the whole study: An earlier analysis of about 560 of the donors reported about 280 Gb of sequence data and 90 million to 120 million unique TCR beta sequences obtained from approximately 180 million T cells. Approximately 310 gigabases of sequencing data and 80 million or so unique TCR sequences were included in an early release covering over 600 HLA-typed donors. To decide whether each TCR beta V gene segment behaved as functional or pseudogenic, an earlier analysis of some 600 of the donors relied on high-throughput TCR beta sequencing. Every discovery cohort repertoire had been produced on one sequencing platform. Several DR-DQ haplotypes were handled as single units for association and clustering because linkage in the cohort was strong. Donor age, sex, ethnicity and CMV serostatus were collected together with the repertoire data. Rather than drawing on any new phenotypic data, the later analysis identified candidate immune exposures from TCR beta sequences and the way those sequences occurred across donors. Genome-wide SNP genotypes for about three fifths of the roughly 670 donors were used in a later genetic analysis, which treated that subset as a discovery cohort. The number of donors typed differed by locus, with about 629-630 for A, B, C, DRB1 and DQB1, roughly 550 for DQA1, 606 for DPA1, and approximately 470 for DPB1. Among the approximately 420 genotyped donors, around 81% belonged to the genetic ancestry cluster associated with self-reported Caucasian donors. Both class I and class II loci were covered by HLA typing, at four-digit resolution. Among around 400 genotyped donors of the cohort, an average of around 240,000 unique TCR beta nucleotide sequences was sequenced per donor, of which about 18% were non-productive. Besides the first cohort of roughly 640 subjects, a separate validation cohort made up of 120 different subjects was used. The study profiled the T cell repertoires of under 700 subjects by immunosequencing and related them to cytomegalovirus serostatus. The study aimed to test whether signatures of past pathogen exposure could be identified by cataloging public T cell receptors. To study patterns of TCR occurrence, a later analysis re-analyzed previously published TCR beta repertoires from just over 650 donors and added high-resolution HLA genotyping. High-throughput TCR immunosequencing, statistical association of individual TCRs with disease status, and machine learning were combined to predict cytomegalovirus infection status. Results and caveats for the whole study, not just this receptor: According to a later analysis, parvovirus B19, influenza, CMV and Epstein-Barr virus appeared linked to several top co-occurrence clusters. Sequencing depth was assumed to be roughly uniform across donors in the presence/absence analyses, though that assumption may not hold. Because the 87-base-pair reads could not distinguish some IMGT-functional V segments, including TRBV6-2 and TRBV6-3, those segments were excluded. Because counts were too low, more than 15 rarely observed V segments, including chromosome 9 orphons, were excluded from the earlier analysis of 587 of the donors. In vitro tests confirmed that a few of the cytomegalovirus-associated TCR beta chains recognize cytomegalovirus antigens. Because HLA typing was unavailable for some donors at each locus, only the typed subset was used in association tests. Most TCR sequences were seen in very few donors, while some public TCRs were found in many individuals. The classifier was reported to diagnose cytomegalovirus status with high specificity and sensitivity in both the original cohort and the validation cohort. According to a later analysis, most CMV-associated TCR beta chains appeared to be HLA-restricted, and the HLA associations seemed to be driven largely by CMV exposure. A further reported finding was that TCR beta sequences accurately predicted the HLA-A and HLA-B alleles for most subjects in the first cohort. In an earlier analysis of 587 of the donors, most TCR beta V segments were observed in productive rearrangements about 87% or about 30% of the time, broadly matching IMGT annotations. A cluster of highly shared sequence variants was judged likely to be a technical artifact of the sequencing pipeline. Specific HLA alleles were associated with 16,951 TCR beta sequences at a false discovery rate of 0.05 in a later analysis. In a later analysis, TCR association rates were found to vary across HLA loci, with the most associated TCRs seen for DRB1 alleles and the fewest for HLA-C alleles. The only immune exposure information available for the cohort was CMV serostatus. The authors suggested that the approach could potentially be generalized to other disease states and immunological phenotypes. The cohort was sequenced for TCR beta chains only, and without alpha or paired-chain data the features that could be detected were limited. In a later analysis, HLA-associated TCR beta chains were found to be more clonally expanded and to have lower generation probabilities than equally common non-associated chains. Correlated functional status among segregating V segments might reflect linkage disequilibrium, but an unknown experimental factor could not be ruled out. An association between a missense DCLRE1C variant and V-gene and J-gene trimming of TCR beta chains was found in a later genetic analysis and replicated in an independent cohort. Strong co-occurrence of HLA alleles, especially DR and DQ, made assigning TCR associations to individual alleles difficult. A total of about 150 TCR beta chains were listed by the study as associated with cytomegalovirus. According to a later genetic analysis, donors in an Asian-associated ancestry cluster had fewer N-insertions in productive TCRs than the approximately 700-donor mean.

CDR1 and CDR2, per the germline V gene, are SGDLS and YYNGEE. Spanning cysteine to phenylalanine, the CDR3 consists of 15 amino acids. The only DNA kept is the CDR3, 45 bases in frame from the first base. The germline ends are 10 bases apart after V is trimmed by 0 bases and J by 2 bases. About this clone itself: The antigen this receptor binds is unknown. Per-base qualities were not stored, and no clone one base away is much larger.

The cohort was made up of approximately 670 healthy bone marrow donors. At the time of sampling, all cohort members were nominally healthy, though unrecorded immune exposures were likely present. The donor tested CMV seropositive and was one of the 289 seropositive cohort members. Every donor gave a peripheral blood sample, and the peripheral blood mononuclear cells from that sample were used for TCR beta sequencing. The Qiagen DNeasy Blood Extraction Kit was used to extract genomic DNA from the blood cell samples. Receptors were amplified or captured by the immunoSEQ multiplex PCR assay. For the multiplex PCR, a mixture combining 60 forward primers for TCR Vbeta segments and 13 reverse primers for TCR Jbeta segments was used. Amplification of the CDR3 region of rearranged TCR beta genes was performed with a multiplex PCR assay on genomic DNA. On the Illumina HiSeq System, the amplified TCR beta libraries were sequenced as 87-base-pair reads. Under the source paper's analysis protocol: Across the roughly 640 repertoires, a later analysis counted 75 million to 90 million unique TCR beta chains, 9 million to 14 million of which were shared by at least two donors. Raw reads were error-corrected and collapsed into unique sequences by a nearest-neighbor algorithm in which closely related sequences were merged to remove PCR and sequencing errors. To assign V, D and J gene segments, CDR3 sequences were aligned to IMGT reference sequences. For a sequence to be retained, a match of at least six nucleotides to both a V gene segment and a J gene segment was required. Rearrangements were classified as productive when the CDR3 lacked stop codons and remained in frame with V and J, and all other rearrangements were classified as non-productive. Following IMGT convention, CDR3 was defined as the stretch from the second conserved V-encoded cysteine to the conserved J-encoded phenylalanine. The earlier analysis of more than 450 of the donors excluded sequences that lacked an unambiguous match to a single V gene segment. In an earlier analysis of about 590 of the donors, a V segment was called functional when productive rearrangements were above 56.7%, and segregating when the standard deviation between donors exceeded 5%. To diagnose cytomegalovirus status from the catalog of TCR beta chain sequences, a statistical classification framework was built. In a later analysis, V and J genes were assigned by comparing TCR nucleotide sequences against IMGT/GENE-DB human TR gene sequences. The TCRdist pipeline was used in a later analysis to assign CDR3 sequences and most-parsimonious VDJ recombination scenarios. A later analysis defined each TCR beta chain by its CDR3 amino acid sequence plus V-gene family, and excluded reads lacking a unique V-gene family. A later analysis removed 592 highly shared, low-generation-probability nucleotide sequences to deal with suspected cross-contamination and a sequencing artifact. In a later analysis, a clonal expansion index for each public chain was calculated from normalized within-repertoire ranks of inferred template counts. In a later analysis, generation probabilities were computed with a VDJ recombination model fitted to out-of-frame rearrangements, and the resulting probabilities were checked against IGoR. A later analysis scored TCR-TCR, TCR-HLA and TCR-CMV co-occurrence with hypergeometric tests, applying a repertoire-size bias correction to TCR pairs. To estimate false discovery rates, a later analysis permuted the HLA or CMV assignments 20 times. In a later analysis, co-occurring TCRs were grouped with DBSCAN, and TCRdist sequence similarity was added when clustering was performed within HLA-allele-positive subsets. Repertoires with fewer than 30,000 or more than 120,000 public chains, plus five repertoires with anomalous nucleotide sharing, were excluded from co-occurrence clustering. TCRdb holds this immuneACCESS table with in-frame rearrangements only. Some clones are missing; in checked studies, unresolved V genes explain under half, and the rest has no known cause. That table furnishes V, J and clone size, whereas the DNA furnished D and trimming. This sample is represented by around 150,000 clones; 60% to 80% of them were singletons. Of the sample, around 15% is held by the ten largest clones.

The chain is assembled from TRBV9 and TRBJ2-3; the D gene is perhaps TRBD2, from 6 matching bases. Sequenced sample: PBMCs. The sequence was collected from a man between 50 and 59 years old in good health and CMV-seropositive. The nucleotide sequence is given as TGTGCCAGCAGCGTAGTGGCGGGACTCACAGATACGCAGTATTTT. It translates to CASSVVAGLTDTQYF. Reference TRBV9 and TRBJ2-3 proteins supply the regions before and after the CDR3; the full variable domain is: DSGVTQTPKHLITATGQRVTLRCSPRSGDLSVYWYQQSLDQGLQFLIQYYNGEERAKGNILERFSAQQFPDLHSELNLSSLELGDSALYFCASSVVAGLTDTQYFGPGTRLTVL.